A single TCR beta chain is shown here with its context. Its antigen is undetermined. The CDR3 loop spans 14 amino acids. These data are taken from a study of cytomegalovirus exposure and HLA in healthy donors. Across the whole study: An early release of data contained about 85 million unique TCRs, which came from HLA-typed donors.

In nominal health when sampled, donors likely had unrecorded immune exposures nonetheless. The primer mix had 60 Vbeta and 13 Jbeta primers. Some clones are missing from TCRdb's copy, which holds only in-frame ones; the method was immunoSEQ multiplex PCR. Here the sample spans 150,000 to 200,000 clones, about 77% being singletons. Study-level results: The listing of 150 to 200 TCR beta chains classed them as cytomegalovirus-associated. Previous analysis showed most TCR beta V segments were productive about 87% or about 30% of the time.

The V gene is TRBV21-1, the J gene TRBJ1-5; TRBD1 was called by the table and not checked on the DNA. TRBV21-1 is annotated as a pseudogene. This receptor was taken from a female donor in good health and CMV-seronegative. Specimen: PBMCs. In DNA form, the CDR3 reads TGTGCCAGCAGCCCCCGAAGGGGGCATCAGCCCCAGCATTTT. It codes for CASSPRRGHQPQHF.